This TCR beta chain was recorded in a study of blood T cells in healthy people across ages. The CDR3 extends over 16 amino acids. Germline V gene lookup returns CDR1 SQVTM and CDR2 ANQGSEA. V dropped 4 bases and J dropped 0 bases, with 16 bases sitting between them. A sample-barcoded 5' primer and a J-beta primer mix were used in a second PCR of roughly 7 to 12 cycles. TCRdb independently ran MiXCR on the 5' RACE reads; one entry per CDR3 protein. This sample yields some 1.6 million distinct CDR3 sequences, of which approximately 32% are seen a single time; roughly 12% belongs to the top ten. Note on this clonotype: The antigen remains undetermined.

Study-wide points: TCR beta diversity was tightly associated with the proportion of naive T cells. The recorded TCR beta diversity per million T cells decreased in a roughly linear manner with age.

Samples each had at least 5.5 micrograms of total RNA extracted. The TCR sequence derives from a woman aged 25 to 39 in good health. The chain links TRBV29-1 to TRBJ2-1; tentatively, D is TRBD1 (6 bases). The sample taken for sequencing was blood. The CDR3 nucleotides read TGCAGCGTTGTTGTGGGAAGGGGGAGCTCCTACAATGAGCAGTTCTTC. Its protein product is CSVVVGRGSSYNEQFF.